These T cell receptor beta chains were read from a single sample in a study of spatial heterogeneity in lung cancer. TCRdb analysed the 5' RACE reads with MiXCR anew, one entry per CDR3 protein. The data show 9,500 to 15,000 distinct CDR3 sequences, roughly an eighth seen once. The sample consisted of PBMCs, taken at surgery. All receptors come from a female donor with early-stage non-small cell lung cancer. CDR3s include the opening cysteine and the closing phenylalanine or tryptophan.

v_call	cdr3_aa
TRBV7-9	CASSLAVVQVGTDTQYF
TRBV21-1	CATSAGTEFTGELFF
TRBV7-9	CASSTYRDTVYEQYF
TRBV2	CASTDGLGDTQYF
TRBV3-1	CASSPSGGGNEKLFF
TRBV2	CASRGTSFTGELFF
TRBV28	CASGRGITYEQYF
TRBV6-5	CASTPGQGDEQYF
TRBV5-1	CASSLLAGRGTDTQYF
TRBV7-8	CASSLEYRNQPQHF
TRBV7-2	CASSLAPGHSLNEQFF
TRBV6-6	CASSYWTGSNTEAFF
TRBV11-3	CASSLDQQDEQYF
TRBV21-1	CASSTSRTGFPGELFF
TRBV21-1	CASSKQGPIYEQYF
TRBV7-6	CASSSFGTSGSYEQYF
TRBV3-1	CASSQDHISYEQYF
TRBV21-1	CASSKAKTSGYTF
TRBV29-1	CSGERTDTQYF
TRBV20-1	CSASGGRASTDTQYF
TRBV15	CATRRRRAGGNYGYTF
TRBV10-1	CASSSGHQSFQETQYF
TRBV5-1	CASSLYRDTQYF
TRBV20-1	CSARVGRVAAYEQYF
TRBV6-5	CASSYSPQGAAGTSYEETQYF
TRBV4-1	CASSQRETGLLYF
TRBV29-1	CSVAGTNIETQYF
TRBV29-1	CSVPGQGMAEAFF
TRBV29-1	CSVVPGLSTYEQYF
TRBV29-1	CSVKGQGGPNTEAFF
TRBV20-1	CSARGADRPGHF
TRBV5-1	CASSSDKPTDTQYF
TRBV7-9	CASSLRLFWTPGANVLTF
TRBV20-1	CSARGQTSNQPQHF
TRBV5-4	CASSKEGHRAKNIQYF
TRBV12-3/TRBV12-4	CASSFGRVDGANVLTF
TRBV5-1	CASSLAVAESTKQFF
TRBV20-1	CSADLGLAGATDTQYF
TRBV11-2	CASSLDGQTGELFF
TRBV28	CASSAPGLGNGEQFF
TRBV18	CASSPDSLNTEAFF
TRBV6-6	CASSTPGHKNTEAFF
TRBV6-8	CASPDSPTNEKLFF
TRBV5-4	CASSPGGERGSYNEQFF
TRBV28	CASRPGLEQETQYF
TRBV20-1	CSAQKTGAQETQYF
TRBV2	CASRRTSLSSYNEQFF
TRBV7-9	CASSLAGLAKNEQFF
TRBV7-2	CASRGQLNSYEQYF
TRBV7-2	CASSEGAGRAAETQYF
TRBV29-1	CSVVVRTSGRNQETQYF
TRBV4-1	CASSQDTGGEQYF
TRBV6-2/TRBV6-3	CASSYSSRGDTDTQYF
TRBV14	CASSQGVRQIQETQYF
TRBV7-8	CASSPHKATGELFF
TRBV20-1	CSAQPGDRGDYEQYF
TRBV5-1	CASSPGTGGDEQYF
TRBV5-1	CASSPGQGLYQETQYF
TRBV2	CASSPGLAGGYNEQFF